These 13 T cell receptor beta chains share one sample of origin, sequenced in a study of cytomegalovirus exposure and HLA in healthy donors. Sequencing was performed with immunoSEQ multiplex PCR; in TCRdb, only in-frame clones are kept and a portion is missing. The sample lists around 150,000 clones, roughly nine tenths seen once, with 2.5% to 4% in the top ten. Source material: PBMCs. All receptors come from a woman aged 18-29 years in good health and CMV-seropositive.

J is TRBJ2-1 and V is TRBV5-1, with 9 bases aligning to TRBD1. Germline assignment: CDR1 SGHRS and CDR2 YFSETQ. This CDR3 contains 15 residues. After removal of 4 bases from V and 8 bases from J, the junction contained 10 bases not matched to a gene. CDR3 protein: CASSHDRGFRYEQFF. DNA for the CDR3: TGCGCCAGCAGCCACGACAGGGGGTTTCGGTATGAGCAGTTCTTC.

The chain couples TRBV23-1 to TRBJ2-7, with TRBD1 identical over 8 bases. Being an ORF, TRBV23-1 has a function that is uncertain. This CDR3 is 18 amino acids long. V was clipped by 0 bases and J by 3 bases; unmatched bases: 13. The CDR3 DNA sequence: TGCGCCAGCAGTCAATCTGGGCAGACAGGGGTGGAGTGCTACGAGCAGTACTTC. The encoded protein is CASSQSGQTGVECYEQYF.

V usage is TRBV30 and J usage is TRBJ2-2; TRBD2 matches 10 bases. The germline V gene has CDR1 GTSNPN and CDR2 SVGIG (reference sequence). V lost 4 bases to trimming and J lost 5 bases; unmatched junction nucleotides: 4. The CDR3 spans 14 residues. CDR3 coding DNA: TGTGCCTGGACTAGCGGGAGCGGGACCGGGGAGCTGTTTTTT. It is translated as CAWTSGSGTGELFF. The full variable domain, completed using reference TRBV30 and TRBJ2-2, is SQTIHQWPATLVQPVGSPLSLECTVEGTSNPNLYWYRQAAGRGLQLLFYSVGIGQISSEVPQNLSASRPQDRQFILSSKKLLLSDSGFYLCAWTSGSGTGELFFGEGSRLTVL.

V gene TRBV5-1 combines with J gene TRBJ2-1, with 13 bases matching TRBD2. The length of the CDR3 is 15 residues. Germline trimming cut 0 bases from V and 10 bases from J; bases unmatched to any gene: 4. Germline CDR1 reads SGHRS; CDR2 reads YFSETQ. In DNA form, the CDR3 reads TGCGCCAGCAGCTTGGCCCAGGGACTAGCGGGGGAGCAGTTCTTC. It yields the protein CASSLAQGLAGEQFF.

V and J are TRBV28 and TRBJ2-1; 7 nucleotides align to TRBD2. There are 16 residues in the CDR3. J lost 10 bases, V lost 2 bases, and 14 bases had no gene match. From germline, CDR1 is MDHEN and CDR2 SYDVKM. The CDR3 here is CASSLGMVAGMEEQFF. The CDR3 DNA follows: TGTGCCAGCAGTTTAGGGATGGTAGCGGGTATGGAAGAGCAGTTCTTC.

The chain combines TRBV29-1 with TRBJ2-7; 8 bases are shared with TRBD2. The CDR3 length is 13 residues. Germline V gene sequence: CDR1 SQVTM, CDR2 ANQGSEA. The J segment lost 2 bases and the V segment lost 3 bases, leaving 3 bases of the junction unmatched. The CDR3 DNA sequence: TGCAGCGTTGAGGCGGGAGGAACCTACGAGCAGTACTTC. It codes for CSVEAGGTYEQYF.

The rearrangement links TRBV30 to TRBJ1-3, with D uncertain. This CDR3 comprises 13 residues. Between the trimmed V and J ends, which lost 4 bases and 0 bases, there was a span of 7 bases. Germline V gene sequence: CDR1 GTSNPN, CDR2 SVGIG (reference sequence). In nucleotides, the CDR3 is TGTGCCTGGAACAGCATCTCTGGAAACACCATATATTTT. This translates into CAWNSISGNTIYF. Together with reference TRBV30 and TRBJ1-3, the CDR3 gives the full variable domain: SQTIHQWPATLVQPVGSPLSLECTVEGTSNPNLYWYRQAAGRGLQLLFYSVGIGQISSEVPQNLSASRPQDRQFILSSKKLLLSDSGFYLCAWNSISGNTIYFGEGSWLTVV.

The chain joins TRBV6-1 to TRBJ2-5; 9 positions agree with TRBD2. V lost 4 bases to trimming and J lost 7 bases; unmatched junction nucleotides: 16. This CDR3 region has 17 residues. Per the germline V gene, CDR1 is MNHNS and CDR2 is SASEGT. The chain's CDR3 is CASSAAFSGSGRRTQYF. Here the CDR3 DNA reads TGTGCCAGCAGTGCCGCGTTTAGCGGGAGTGGCAGAAGGACCCAGTACTTC.

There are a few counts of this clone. CDR3 sequence: CASSLARGTSGEQFF. The CDR3 nucleotides are TGTGCCAGCAGCTTAGCGCGGGGGACTAGCGGAGAGCAGTTCTTC. The V call is TRBV7-6, the J call TRBJ2-1; 11 bases are shared with TRBD2. V lost 0 bases and J lost 10; bases outside the gene matches: 5. The CDR3 extends over 15 amino acids. The germline gives CDR1 SGHVS, CDR2 FNYEAQ.

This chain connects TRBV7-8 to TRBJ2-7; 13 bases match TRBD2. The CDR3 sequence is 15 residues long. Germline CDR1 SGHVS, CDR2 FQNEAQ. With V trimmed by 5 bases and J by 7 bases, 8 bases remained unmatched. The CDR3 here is CASSNVGLAGDEQYF. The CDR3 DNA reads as TGTGCCAGCAGCAACGTCGGACTAGCGGGAGATGAGCAGTACTTC.

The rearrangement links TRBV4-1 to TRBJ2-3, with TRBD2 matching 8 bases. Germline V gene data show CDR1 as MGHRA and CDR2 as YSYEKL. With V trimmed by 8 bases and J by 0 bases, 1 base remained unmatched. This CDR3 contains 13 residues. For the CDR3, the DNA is TGCGCCAGCGGGACTAGGAGCACAGATACGCAGTATTTT. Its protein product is CASGTRSTDTQYF.

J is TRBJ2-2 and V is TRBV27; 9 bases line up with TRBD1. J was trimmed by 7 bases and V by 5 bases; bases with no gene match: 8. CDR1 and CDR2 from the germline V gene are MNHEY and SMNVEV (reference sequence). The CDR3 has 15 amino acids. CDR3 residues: CASSPRQGVDGELFF. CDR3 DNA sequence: TGTGCCAGCAGTCCTCGACAGGGGGTAGACGGGGAGCTGTTTTTT.

This CDR3 reads CASSKVGRNGTSVVGAYEQYF. The CDR3 DNA reads TGTGCCAGCAGCAAAGTGGGGCGTAATGGGACTAGCGTAGTTGGGGCCTACGAGCAGTACTTC. J is TRBJ2-7 and V is TRBV21-1; the table's D call, TRBD2, has no DNA check behind it. TRBV21-1 has pseudogene status. CDR3 length: 21 residues.